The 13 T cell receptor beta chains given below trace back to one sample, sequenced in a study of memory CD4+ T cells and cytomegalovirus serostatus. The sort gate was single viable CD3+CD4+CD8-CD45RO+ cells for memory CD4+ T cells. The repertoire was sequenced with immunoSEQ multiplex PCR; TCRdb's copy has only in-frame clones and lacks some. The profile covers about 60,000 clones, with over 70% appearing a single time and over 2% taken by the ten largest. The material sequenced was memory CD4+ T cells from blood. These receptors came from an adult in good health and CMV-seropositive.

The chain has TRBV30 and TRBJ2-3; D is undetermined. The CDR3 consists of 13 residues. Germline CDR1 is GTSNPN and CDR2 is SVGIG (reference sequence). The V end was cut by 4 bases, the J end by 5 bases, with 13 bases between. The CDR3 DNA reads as TGTGCCTGGATCACTAATGGCGGAGATACGCAGTATTTT. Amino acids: CAWITNGGDTQYF.

The DNA for the CDR3 is TGTGCCAGACAGGGACTTGGCACTGAAGCTTTCTTT. Its protein product is CARQGLGTEAFF. The chain combines TRBV2 with TRBJ1-1, with a tentative D call TRBD1 (6 bases). CDR1 and CDR2 from the germline V gene are SNHLY and FYNNEI. The length of the CDR3 is 12 residues. V was shortened by 9 bases and J by 4 bases, with 12 bases between the two germline ends.

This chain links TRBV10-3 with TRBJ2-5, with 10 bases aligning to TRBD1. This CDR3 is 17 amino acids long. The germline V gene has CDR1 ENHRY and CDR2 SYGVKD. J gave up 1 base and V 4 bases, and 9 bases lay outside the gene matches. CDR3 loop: CAISGGPGQGSQETQYF. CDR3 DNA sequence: TGTGCCATCAGTGGGGGGCCGGGACAGGGGTCCCAAGAGACCCAGTACTTC.

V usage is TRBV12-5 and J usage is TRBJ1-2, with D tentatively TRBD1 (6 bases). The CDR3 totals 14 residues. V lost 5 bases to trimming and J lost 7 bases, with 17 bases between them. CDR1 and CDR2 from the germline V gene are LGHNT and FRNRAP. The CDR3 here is CASGPPAGAGGYTF. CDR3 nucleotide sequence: TGTGCTAGTGGTCCCCCTGCAGGGGCTGGTGGCTACACCTTC.

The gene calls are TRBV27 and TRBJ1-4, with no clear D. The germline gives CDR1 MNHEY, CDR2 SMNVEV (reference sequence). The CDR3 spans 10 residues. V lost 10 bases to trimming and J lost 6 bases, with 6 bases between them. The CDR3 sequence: CATSYEKLFF. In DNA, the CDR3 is TGTGCCACCTCCTATGAAAAACTGTTTTTT.

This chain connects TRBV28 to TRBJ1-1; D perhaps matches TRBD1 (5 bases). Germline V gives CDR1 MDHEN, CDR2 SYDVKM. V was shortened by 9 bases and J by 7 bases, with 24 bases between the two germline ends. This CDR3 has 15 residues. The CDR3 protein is CASPTPGTEGSEAFF. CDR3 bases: TGTGCCAGTCCTACCCCCGGGACGGAAGGAAGTGAAGCTTTCTTT.

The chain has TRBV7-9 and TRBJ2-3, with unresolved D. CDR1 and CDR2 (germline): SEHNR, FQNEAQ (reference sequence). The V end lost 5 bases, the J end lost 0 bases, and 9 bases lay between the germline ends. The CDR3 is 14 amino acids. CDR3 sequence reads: CASSRQHSTDTQYF. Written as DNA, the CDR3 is TGTGCCAGCAGCCGTCAACATAGCACAGATACGCAGTATTTT. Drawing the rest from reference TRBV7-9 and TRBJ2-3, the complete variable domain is DTGVSQNPRHKITKRGQNVTFRCDPISEHNRLYWYRQTLGQGPEFLTYFQNEAQLEKSRLLSDRFSAERPKGSFSTLEIQRTEQGDSAMYLCASSRQHSTDTQYFGPGTRLTVL.

The CDR3 DNA reads as TGTGCCAGCAGCTTAGATCGGGATGAGCAGTTCTTC. Its translation: CASSLDRDEQFF. J is TRBJ2-1 and V is TRBV11-3; D remains unclear. The V gene lost 0 bases and the J gene lost 8 bases, with 5 bases spanning the gap. The CDR3 has 12 amino acids. The germline V gene has CDR1 SGHNT and CDR2 YENEEA.

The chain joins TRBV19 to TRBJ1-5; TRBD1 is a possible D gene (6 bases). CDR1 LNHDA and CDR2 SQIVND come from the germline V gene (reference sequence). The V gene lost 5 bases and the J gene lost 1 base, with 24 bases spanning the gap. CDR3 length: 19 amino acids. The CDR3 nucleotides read TGTGCCAGTAGTTCGATCTTTGGGGGCAGGTCCTTCAGCAATCAGCCCCAGCATTTT. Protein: CASSSIFGGRSFSNQPQHF.

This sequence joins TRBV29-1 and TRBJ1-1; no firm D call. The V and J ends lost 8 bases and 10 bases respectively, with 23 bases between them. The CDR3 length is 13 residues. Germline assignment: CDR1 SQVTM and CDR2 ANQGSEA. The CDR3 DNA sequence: TGCAGCCTTCGGATGGACCCTGCTTTGGGAGCTTTCTTT. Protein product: CSLRMDPALGAFF. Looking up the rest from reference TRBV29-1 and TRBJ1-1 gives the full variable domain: SAVISQKPSRDICQRGTSLTIQCQVDSQVTMMFWYRQQPGQSLTLIATANQGSEATYESGFVIDKFPISRPNLTFSTLTVSNMSPEDSSIYLCSLRMDPALGAFFGQGTRLTVV.

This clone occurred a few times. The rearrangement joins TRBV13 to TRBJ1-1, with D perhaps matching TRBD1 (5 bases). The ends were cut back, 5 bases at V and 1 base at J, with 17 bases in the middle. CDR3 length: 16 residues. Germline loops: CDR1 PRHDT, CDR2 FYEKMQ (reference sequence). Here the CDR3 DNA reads TGTGCCAGCAGCATTACCTCCGGGACGGAGAACACTGAAGCTTTCTTT. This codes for CASSITSGTENTEAFF. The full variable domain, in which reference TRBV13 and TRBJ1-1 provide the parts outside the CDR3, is AAGVIQSPRHLIKEKRETATLKCYPIPRHDTVYWYQQGPGQDPQFLISFYEKMQSDKGSIPDRFSAQQFSDYHSELNMSSLELGDSALYFCASSITSGTENTEAFFGQGTRLTVV.

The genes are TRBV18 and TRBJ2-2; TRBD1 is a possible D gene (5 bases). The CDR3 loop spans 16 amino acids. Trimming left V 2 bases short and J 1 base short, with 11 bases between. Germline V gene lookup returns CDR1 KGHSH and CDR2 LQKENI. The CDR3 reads CASSPLTQGNTGELFF. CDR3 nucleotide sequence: TGTGCCAGCTCACCATTAACGCAGGGGAACACCGGGGAGCTGTTTTTT.

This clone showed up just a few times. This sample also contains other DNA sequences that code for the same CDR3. CDR3 bases: TGTGCCAGCAGCCCAAGCAATCAGCCCCAGCATTTT. Protein product: CASSPSNQPQHF. The rearrangement joins TRBV7-9 to TRBJ1-5; D is unclear. Germline V gene sequence: CDR1 SEHNR, CDR2 FQNEAQ (reference sequence). Between the trimmed V and J ends, which lost 5 bases and 1 base, there was a span of 3 bases. This CDR3 region has 12 residues.